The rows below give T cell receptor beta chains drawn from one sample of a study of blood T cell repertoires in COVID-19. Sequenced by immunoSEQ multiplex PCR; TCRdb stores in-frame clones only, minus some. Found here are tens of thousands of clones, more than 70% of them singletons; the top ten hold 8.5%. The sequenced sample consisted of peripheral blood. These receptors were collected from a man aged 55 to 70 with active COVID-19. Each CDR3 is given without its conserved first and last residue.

CDR3: ASSVGRDYNEQF
J: TRBJ2-1
V: TRBV7-6

CDR3: ASSLGRDIYQPQH
J: TRBJ1-5
V: TRBV7-8

CDR3: SASPSLAGVFGNEQF
J: TRBJ2-1
V: TRBV20-1

CDR3: ASNSGVTGELF
J: TRBJ2-2
V: TRBV5-1

CDR3: ASSRSGPDNEQF
J: TRBJ2-1
V: TRBV7-3

CDR3: ASSTWAGSSYEQY
J: TRBJ2-7
V: TRBV27

CDR3: ASSPGTSAYNEQF
J: TRBJ2-1
V: TRBV27

CDR3: ASSPGAAGRSNSPLH
J: TRBJ1-6
V: TRBV3-1/TRBV3-2

CDR3: ASSQDLFGLGHYNSPLH
J: TRBJ1-6
V: TRBV4-1

CDR3: ASSPEGLAGVYEQF
J: TRBJ2-1
V: TRBV3-1/TRBV3-2

CDR3: ASSEWGPDKDYEQY
J: TRBJ2-7
V: TRBV2

CDR3: ASSEVAGGSYNEQF
J: TRBJ2-1
V: TRBV25-1

CDR3: ASSLVLAGGPGTDTQY
J: TRBJ2-3
V: TRBV7-9

CDR3: ASTYPSGVEAGELF
J: TRBJ2-2
V: TRBV21-1

CDR3: ASSRGQGRRMNTEAF
J: TRBJ1-1
V: TRBV14

CDR3: ASSQQQETQY
J: TRBJ2-5
V: TRBV23-1

CDR3: ASTPGGRRDLNEQF
J: TRBJ2-1
V: TRBV2

CDR3: AWIVNRGNSPLH
J: TRBJ1-6
V: TRBV30

CDR3: ATSSGRRTDTQY
J: TRBJ2-3
V: TRBV15

CDR3: ASSQDSSGRWF
J: TRBJ2-1
V: TRBV4-2

CDR3: ASSVTGGGTEAF
J: TRBJ1-1
V: TRBV18

CDR3: ASSDTLAGPSWGETQY
J: TRBJ2-5
V: TRBV6-1

CDR3: ASSLGTVAHEQF
J: TRBJ2-1
V: TRBV5-4

CDR3: ASSTDRASTDTQY
J: TRBJ2-3
V: TRBV5-4

CDR3: ASSLASAGTVLGELF
J: TRBJ2-2
V: TRBV7-7

CDR3: ASSLWVSEGSSYEQY
J: TRBJ2-7
V: TRBV5-1

CDR3: TSLRTGSSGNTIY
J: TRBJ1-3
V: TRBV1

CDR3: ASSLRGSYEQY
J: TRBJ2-7
V: TRBV27